This entry features one T cell receptor beta chain sequence. At one of its ends the junction is not consistent with the germline gene, which may arise from a read error. These data belong to a study of glioma-infiltrating T cells after dendritic cell vaccination. CDR3 length: 13 residues. In germline, CDR1 is SSHAT, CDR2 FNYEAQ (reference sequence). The data were produced by immunoSEQ multiplex PCR, yet TCRdb's version contains in-frame clones alone and is incomplete. The sample lists under 100,000 clones, about 85% seen once, with less than 3% in the top ten. This receptor was identified in a human donor with glioblastoma. Material: blood, obtained before dendritic cell vaccination. The J gene is TRBJ2-3, the V gene TRBV7-7, with a tentative D call TRBD2 (6 bases). The chain's CDR3 is CASSLTSFDTQYF. The CDR3 coding sequence is TGTGCTAGCAGCTTGACTAGTTTTGATACGCAGTATTTT.